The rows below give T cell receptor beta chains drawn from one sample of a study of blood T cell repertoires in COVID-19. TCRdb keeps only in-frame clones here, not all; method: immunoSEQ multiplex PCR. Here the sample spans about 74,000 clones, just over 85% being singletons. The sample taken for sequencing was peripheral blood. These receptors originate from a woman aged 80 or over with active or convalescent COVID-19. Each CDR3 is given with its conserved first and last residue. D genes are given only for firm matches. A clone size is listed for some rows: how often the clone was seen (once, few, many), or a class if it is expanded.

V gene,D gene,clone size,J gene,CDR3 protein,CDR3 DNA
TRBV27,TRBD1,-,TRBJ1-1,CASSPGQGLNTEAFF,TGTGCCAGCAGTCCCGGACAGGGTCTTAACACTGAAGCTTTCTTT
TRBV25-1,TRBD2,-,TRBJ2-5,CASSVLPGAGEETQYF,TGTGCCAGCAGTGTCCTGCCCGGTGCGGGGGAAGAGACCCAGTACTTC
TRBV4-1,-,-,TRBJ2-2,CASSQDAGDTGELFF,TGCGCCAGCAGCCAAGACGCAGGGGATACCGGGGAGCTGTTTTTT
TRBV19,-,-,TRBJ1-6,CASSIDASGLNSPLHF,TGTGCCAGTAGTATAGATGCTTCGGGACTTAATTCACCCCTCCACTTT
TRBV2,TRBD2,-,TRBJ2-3,CASRREGGSDTQYF,TGTGCCAGCAGGCGGGAGGGGGGCTCAGATACGCAGTATTTT
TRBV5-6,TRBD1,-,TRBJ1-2,CASSSGQGRGYGYTF,TGTGCCAGCAGCTCGGGACAGGGGAGGGGCTATGGCTACACCTTC
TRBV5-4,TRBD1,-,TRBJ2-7,CASSLEQGAAYEQYF,TGTGCCAGCAGCTTGGAGCAGGGGGCAGCCTACGAGCAGTACTTC
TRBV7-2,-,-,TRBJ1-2,CASSLVTGPVGYTF,TGTGCCAGCAGCTTAGTTACAGGGCCCGTCGGCTACACCTTC
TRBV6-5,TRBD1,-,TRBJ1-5,CASSYRGNQPQHF,TGTGCCAGCAGCTACAGGGGTAATCAGCCCCAGCATTTT
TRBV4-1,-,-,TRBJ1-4,CASSQDRTGFDGEKLFF,TGCGCCAGCAGCCAAGATAGAACAGGGTTTGATGGTGAAAAACTGTTTTTT
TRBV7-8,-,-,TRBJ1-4,CASSLAPFGGKEKLFF,TGTGCCAGCAGCTTAGCCCCCTTCGGAGGGAAGGAAAAACTGTTTTTT
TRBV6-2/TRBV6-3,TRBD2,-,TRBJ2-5,CASSEGGSQETQYF,TGTGCCAGCAGTGAGGGAGGGTCCCAAGAGACCCAGTACTTC
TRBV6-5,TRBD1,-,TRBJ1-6,CASSRGQKGNSPLHF,TGTGCCAGCAGCCGGGGACAGAAAGGGAATTCACCCCTCCACTTT
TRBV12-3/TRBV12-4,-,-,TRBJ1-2,CASSLIRGGYTF,TGTGCCAGCAGTTTAATCCGGGGGGGCTACACCTTC
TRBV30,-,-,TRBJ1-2,CAWSQQDNYGYTF,TGTGCCTGGAGTCAACAGGATAACTATGGCTACACCTTC
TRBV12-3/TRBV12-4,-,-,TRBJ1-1,CASSQQTNTEAFF,TGTGCCAGCAGCCAACAGACGAACACTGAAGCTTTCTTT
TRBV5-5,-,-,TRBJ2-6,CASSQDWTSGANVLTF,TGTGCCAGCAGCCAGGACTGGACCTCTGGGGCCAACGTCCTGACTTTC
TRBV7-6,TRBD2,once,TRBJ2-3,CASSLLAGGLSPGADTQYF,TGTGCCAGCAGCTTACTAGCGGGGGGGCTTAGTCCTGGCGCAGATACGCAGTATTTT
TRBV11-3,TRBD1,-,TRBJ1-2,CASSPGTGDMNYGYTF,TGTGCCAGCAGCCCAGGGACAGGGGACATGAACTATGGCTACACCTTC
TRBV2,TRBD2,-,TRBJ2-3,CASSDSGGFTDTQYF,TGTGCCAGCAGTGATAGCGGGGGTTTCACAGATACGCAGTATTTT
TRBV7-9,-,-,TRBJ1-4,CASSPRRGREKLFF,TGTGCCAGCAGCCCCCGGCGGGGGCGTGAAAAACTGTTTTTT
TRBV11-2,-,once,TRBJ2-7,CASSLGDQGYEQYF,TGTGCCAGCAGCTTAGGGGACCAGGGGTACGAGCAGTACTTC
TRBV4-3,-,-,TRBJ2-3,CASSQVYDAGPQYF,TGCGCCAGCAGCCAAGTCTATGATGCGGGGCCCCAGTATTTT
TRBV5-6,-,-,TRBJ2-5,CASSATRGDETQYF,TGTGCCAGCAGCGCGACCCGCGGGGATGAGACCCAGTACTTC
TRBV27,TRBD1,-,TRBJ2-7,CASSLFGTDYEQYF,TGTGCCAGCAGTTTATTCGGGACAGACTACGAGCAGTACTTC
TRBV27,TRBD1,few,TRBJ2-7,CASSSAQNPGGQAYEQYF,TGTGCCAGCAGTTCCGCACAGAACCCAGGGGGCCAAGCCTACGAGCAGTACTTC
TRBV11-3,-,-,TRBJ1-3,CASSLVRGSGNTIYF,TGTGCCAGCAGCTTAGTGCGGGGCTCTGGAAACACCATATATTTT
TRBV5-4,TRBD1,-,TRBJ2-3,CASTPLTGADTQYF,TGTGCCAGCACCCCACTTACAGGGGCAGATACGCAGTATTTT
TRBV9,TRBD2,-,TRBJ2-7,CASSTLAGVNEQYF,TGTGCCAGCAGTACACTAGCGGGGGTAAACGAGCAGTACTTC
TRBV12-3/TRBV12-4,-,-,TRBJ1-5,CASSLSGQPQHF,TGTGCCAGCAGTTTGTCAGGTCAGCCCCAGCATTTT
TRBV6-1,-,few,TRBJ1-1,CASSEGFRGATEAFF,TGTGCCAGCAGTGAAGGTTTCAGGGGTGCAACTGAAGCTTTCTTT
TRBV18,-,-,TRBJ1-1,CASSNTENTEAFF,TGTGCCAGCTCAAACACAGAGAACACTGAAGCTTTCTTT
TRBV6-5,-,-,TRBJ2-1,CASSRHQLIYNEQFF,TGTGCCAGCAGCCGACACCAACTCATCTACAATGAGCAGTTCTTC
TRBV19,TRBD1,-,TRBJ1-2,CASQRQGESYGYTF,TGTGCCAGCCAACGACAGGGAGAGAGCTATGGCTACACCTTC
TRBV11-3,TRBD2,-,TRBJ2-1,CASSSPGLRLEQFF,TGTGCCAGCAGCTCGCCGGGACTAAGGCTTGAGCAGTTCTTC
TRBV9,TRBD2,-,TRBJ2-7,CASSVSGTSYEQYF,TGTGCCAGCAGCGTATCAGGGACTAGCTACGAGCAGTACTTC
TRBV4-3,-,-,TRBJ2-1,CASSQATDSLQQFF,TGCGCCAGCAGCCAAGCTACCGACAGTTTGCAGCAGTTCTTC
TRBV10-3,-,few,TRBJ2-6,CAISDAGSGANVLTF,TGTGCCATCAGTGATGCCGGGTCCGGGGCCAACGTCCTGACTTTC
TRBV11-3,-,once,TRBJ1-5,CASSLELAGHSNQPQHF,TGTGCCAGCAGCTTAGAGTTGGCAGGTCATAGCAATCAGCCCCAGCATTTT
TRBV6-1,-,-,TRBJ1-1,CASSEFLAETEAFF,TGTGCCAGCAGTGAATTCCTAGCCGAAACTGAAGCTTTCTTT
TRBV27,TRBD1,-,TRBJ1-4,CASSLWGQRNEKLFF,TGTGCCAGCAGTTTATGGGGACAGCGAAATGAAAAACTGTTTTTT
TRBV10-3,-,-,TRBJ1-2,CAISESVGGSIDYTF,TGTGCCATCAGTGAGAGTGTAGGGGGTAGTATTGACTACACCTTC
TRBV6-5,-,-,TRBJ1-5,CASRGAWGQPQHF,TGTGCCAGCAGGGGGGCGTGGGGTCAGCCCCAGCATTTT
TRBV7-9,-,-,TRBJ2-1,CASGRTSPTGNEQFF,TGTGCCAGCGGAAGAACGTCTCCCACGGGGAATGAGCAGTTCTTC
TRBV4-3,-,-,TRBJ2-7,CASSQEMRVYEQYF,TGCGCCAGCAGCCAAGAAATGAGAGTCTACGAGCAGTACTTC
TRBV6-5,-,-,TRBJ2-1,CASLGPAAYYNEQFF,TGTGCCAGCCTCGGGCCAGCGGCATATTACAATGAGCAGTTCTTC
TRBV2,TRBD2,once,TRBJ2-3,CASREGPERGGVGTQYF,TGTGCCAGCAGGGAGGGACCGGAGCGGGGCGGCGTAGGCACGCAGTATTTT
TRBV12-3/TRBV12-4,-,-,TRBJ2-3,CASSKQGTQYF,TGTGCCAGCAGTAAACAGGGTACGCAGTATTTT
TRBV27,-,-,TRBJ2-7,CASSLSTLSGIAEQYF,TGTGCCAGCAGTTTATCCACGCTGTCAGGGATAGCCGAGCAGTACTTC
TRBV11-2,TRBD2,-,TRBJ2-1,CASSQREASGIVYNEQFF,TGTGCCAGCAGCCAGAGGGAAGCTAGCGGGATAGTTTACAATGAGCAGTTCTTC